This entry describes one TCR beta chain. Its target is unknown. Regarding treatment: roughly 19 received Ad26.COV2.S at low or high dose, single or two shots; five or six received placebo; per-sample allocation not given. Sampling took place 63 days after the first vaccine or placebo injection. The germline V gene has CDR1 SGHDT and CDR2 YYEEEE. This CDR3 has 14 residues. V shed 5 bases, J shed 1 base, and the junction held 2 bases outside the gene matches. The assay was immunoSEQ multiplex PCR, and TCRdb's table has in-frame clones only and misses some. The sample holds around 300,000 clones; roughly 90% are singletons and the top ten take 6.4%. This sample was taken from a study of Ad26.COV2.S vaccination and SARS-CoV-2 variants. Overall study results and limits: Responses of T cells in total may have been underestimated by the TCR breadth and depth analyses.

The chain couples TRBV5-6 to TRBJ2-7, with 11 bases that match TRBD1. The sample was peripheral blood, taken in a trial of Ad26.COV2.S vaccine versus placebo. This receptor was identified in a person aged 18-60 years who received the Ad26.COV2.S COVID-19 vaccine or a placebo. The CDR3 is CASRRDRGSYEQYF. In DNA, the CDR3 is TGTGCCAGCAGACGGGACAGGGGGTCCTACGAGCAGTACTTC.